This T cell receptor beta chain was retrieved from a study of graft-versus-host responses after intestinal transplantation. Study at large: Multivisceral, liver-intestinal, or isolated intestinal grafts were transplanted into recipients. The study gave all recipients anti-thymocyte globulin induction, then tacrolimus and steroids for approximately three years.

Findings of the study overall: Early post-transplant falls in HvG clones accompanied the peak levels of circulating GvH clones. Recipient marrow contained GvH clones, some of which appeared first in ileum or blood.

Profiling relied on immunoSEQ multiplex PCR, and the TCRdb table lists in-frame clones only, not all of them. Of around 90,000 clones listed, 85% to 95% are singletons. As regards this clone: Its antigen is unidentified.

The material sequenced was unstimulated CD8+ T cells sorted from spleen or lymph node cells, taken before transplant. This clonotype was sampled from a human donor who was the organ donor for an intestinal transplant.

This CDR3 reads CASSLSGQGSGNQPQHF. CDR3 coding DNA: TGTGCCAGCAGCTTATCTGGACAGGGGAGCGGCAATCAGCCCCAGCATTTT. This chain uses TRBV7-9 with TRBJ1-5, with 9 bases matching TRBD1. The CDR3 consists of 17 residues. V lost 2 bases to trimming and J lost 2 bases; unmatched junction nucleotides: 7. CDR1 is SEHNR, CDR2 FQNEAQ, per germline (reference sequence).